This T cell receptor (beta chain) is drawn from a study of Ad26.COV2.S vaccination and SARS-CoV-2 variants. Sequenced by immunoSEQ multiplex PCR; TCRdb stores in-frame clones only, minus some. The sample consists of fewer than 600,000 clones, 80% to 90% of them appearing once. Germline assignment: CDR1 MDHEN and CDR2 SYDVKM. The CDR3 runs to 15 residues. Trimming shortened V by 4 bases and J by 8 bases, and 20 bases separated the two germline ends. Treatment of the sample: about 20 received Ad26.COV2.S at low or high dose, single or two shots; roughly five received placebo; per-sample allocation not given. Collection of samples fell on day 63 after the first vaccine or placebo injection.

The clonotype originates from a person aged 18-60 years who received the Ad26.COV2.S COVID-19 vaccine or a placebo. The chain has TRBV28 and TRBJ1-2; D might be TRBD1 (5 bases). This specimen was peripheral blood, taken in a trial of Ad26.COV2.S vaccine versus placebo. The CDR3 nucleotides read TGTGCCAGCAGTTCCCCTTACTGGGCAGGGAGGGGCTACACCTTC. Amino acid sequence: CASSSPYWAGRGYTF.